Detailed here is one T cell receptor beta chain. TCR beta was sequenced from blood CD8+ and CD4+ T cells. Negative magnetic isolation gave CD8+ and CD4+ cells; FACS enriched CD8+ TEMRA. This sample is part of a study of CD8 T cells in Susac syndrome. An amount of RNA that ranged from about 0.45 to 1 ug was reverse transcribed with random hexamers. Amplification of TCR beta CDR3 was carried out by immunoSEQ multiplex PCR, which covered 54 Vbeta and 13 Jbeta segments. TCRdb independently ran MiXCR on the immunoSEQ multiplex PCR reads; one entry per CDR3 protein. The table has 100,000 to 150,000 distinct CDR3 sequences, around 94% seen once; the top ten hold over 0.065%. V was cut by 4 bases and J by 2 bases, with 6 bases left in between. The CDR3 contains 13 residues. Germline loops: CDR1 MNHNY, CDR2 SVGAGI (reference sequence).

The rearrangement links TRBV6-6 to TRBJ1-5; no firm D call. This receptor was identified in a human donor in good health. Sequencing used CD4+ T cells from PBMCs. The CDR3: CASSSKGNQPQHF. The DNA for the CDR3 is TGTGCCAGCAGTTCGAAGGGCAATCAGCCCCAGCATTTT.